This entry concerns a single T cell receptor beta chain. Per the original methods: Nucleated cell number was recorded as an estimate derived from reference gene primer amplification. Using immunoSEQ multiplex PCR, the repertoire was profiled, and TCRdb retains in-frame clones only, with some absent. That table supplies the V and J calls and clone size; D and trimming were determined from the DNA. The sample lists 73,000 or so clones, more than 85% occurring once. These data come from a study of blood T cell repertoires in COVID-19. Study context: Researchers got acute and convalescent COVID-19 samples from the United States, Italy and Spain. Sample material is recorded as cDNA or gDNA derived from T cells, B-cell-depleted T cells, or PBMCs.

The clonotype comes from a human donor with active COVID-19. The donor label of this sample is uncertain. The sequenced sample was peripheral blood.

CDR3 sequence: CASSFRDRGPYEQYF. CDR3 bases: TGTGCCAGCAGCTTCCGGGACAGGGGGCCTTACGAGCAGTACTTC. The gene calls are TRBV13 and TRBJ2-7; 12 bases line up with TRBD1. Germline V CDR1 and CDR2: PRHDT, FYEKMQ (reference sequence). V lost 3 bases to trimming and J lost 4 bases; unmatched junction nucleotides: 4. CDR3 length: 15 residues.